Sequencing of this TCR beta chain was carried out in a study of identical twins. This CDR3 spans 11 amino acids. In germline, CDR1 is LNHNV, CDR2 YYDKDF (reference sequence). V lost 10 bases to trimming and J lost 5 bases; unmatched junction nucleotides: 1. This clonotype was observed a handful of times. TCRdb reprocessed the 5' RACE reads with MiXCR, giving one entry per CDR3 protein. The table lists 650,000 to 750,000 distinct CDR3 sequences, less than 25% of them singletons, with 4% to 4.5% in the top ten. The data were also submitted as part of a second study, on T cells expressing NK-cell markers. That publication notes: A range of roughly 1.0-7.0% of CD8+ T cells consisted of dominant NKG2C+ clonotypes in six donors. Whether expanded NKG2C+ T cell clones were HCMV specific stayed uncertain.

The chain combines TRBV15 with TRBJ2-1, with 8 nucleotides matching TRBD2. The source is a woman aged 18-29 years in good health. Sequenced sample: PBMCs. The DNA of the CDR3 is TGTGCCAGCGGGGGGCACAATGAGCAGTTCTTC. Translated: CASGGHNEQFF.